The 15 T cell receptor beta chains in this list originate from one sample, sequenced in a study of Graves' ophthalmopathy and Graves' hyperthyroidism. The sequenced template was RNA, covering the TCR beta CDR3 region. HTBI primers primed a first-round RT-PCR, and a second-round multiplex PCR followed. TCRdb re-called the multiplex PCR reads with MiXCR, one entry per CDR3 protein. The sample shows over a million distinct CDR3 sequences, approximately 35% of them seen only once. Sequencing was done on a sample of peripheral blood or thyroid tissue (not recorded which). These receptors all stem from an adult man with Graves' hyperthyroidism.

Many counts were recorded for this clonotype. The chain links TRBV7-2 to TRBJ2-7; the D call may be TRBD1 or TRBD2 (6 bases each). This CDR3 region has 16 residues. Germline assignment: CDR1 SGHTA and CDR2 FQGNSA. Trimming took 4 bases from V and 0 from J, leaving 16 bases between them. CDR3 loop: CASSSSRGGISYEQYF. CDR3 DNA: TGTGCCAGCAGCTCCTCTAGAGGGGGGATCTCCTACGAGCAGTACTTC.

The DNA for the CDR3 is TGTGCCAGCAGCAAAACAGGGTCCCGCGCTGAAGCTTTCTTT. Translated: CASSKTGSRAEAFF. This rearrangement joins TRBV7-9 to TRBJ1-1; D might be TRBD1 (6 bases). Trimming pared 5 bases from V and 6 bases from J, leaving 16 bases between. CDR1 is SEHNR and CDR2 is FQNEAQ in the germline V gene (reference sequence). The CDR3 extends over 14 amino acids.

This sequence joins TRBV5-4 and TRBJ2-7; D possibly corresponds to TRBD1 (6 bases). Germline CDR1 reads SGHNT; CDR2 reads YYREEE (reference sequence). V was clipped by 2 bases and J by 5 bases, with 17 bases between them. CDR3 length: 15 amino acids. The CDR3 spells CASSFGRKGQNEQYF. In DNA, the CDR3 is TGTGCCAGCAGCTTTGGGAGAAAAGGACAGAACGAGCAGTACTTC.

This clonotype was found many times. The chain has TRBV9 and TRBJ2-5; TRBD2 agrees at 8 bases. The J segment lost 9 bases and the V segment lost 0 bases, leaving 7 bases of the junction unmatched. The germline gives CDR1 SGDLS, CDR2 YYNGEE. The CDR3 has 14 residues. Here the CDR3 DNA reads TGTGCCAGCAGCGTAGTCCGGGAGGGGACGGCCCAGTACTTC. Its translation: CASSVVREGTAQYF.

In this sample, this clonotype turned up many times. V gene TRBV14 combines with J gene TRBJ2-5, with D tentatively TRBD2 (5 bases). This CDR3 is built from 11 residues. Per germline, CDR1 SGHDN and CDR2 FVKESK. V lost 3 bases and J lost 7, with 6 bases in between. The CDR3 DNA sequence: TGTGCCAGCAGCCAGGGGAGGACCCAGTACTTC. Translation: CASSQGRTQYF.

This clonotype has a count of ten or more. The chain recombines TRBV7-9 with TRBJ1-2; D is perhaps TRBD1 (6 bases). This CDR3 comprises 14 residues. Germline CDR1 SEHNR, CDR2 FQNEAQ (reference sequence). With 1 base removed from V and 9 bases from J, the gap between germline ends came to 15 bases. The CDR3 loop is CASSLVRDMGSYTF. In DNA form, the CDR3 reads TGTGCCAGCAGCTTAGTCCGGGACATGGGAAGCTACACCTTC.

This clonotype was counted many times. This chain links TRBV2 with TRBJ1-6; D uncertain. The V gene lost 6 bases and the J gene lost 5 bases, with 17 bases spanning the gap. In germline, CDR1 is SNHLY, CDR2 FYNNEI. This CDR3 comprises 16 residues. CDR3 sequence: CASSPARLQNNSPLHF. DNA for the CDR3: TGTGCCAGCAGCCCCGCGCGGCTACAAAATAATTCACCCCTCCACTTT.

V and J are TRBV19 and TRBJ1-4; 8 bases are a match to TRBD1. V lost 3 bases to trimming and J lost 5 bases; unmatched junction nucleotides: 5. The germline V gene has CDR1 LNHDA and CDR2 SQIVND (reference sequence). The CDR3 has 15 amino acids. The CDR3 is CASSIRGQVNEKLFF. The CDR3 region has the DNA TGTGCCAGTAGTATCCGGGGACAGGTGAATGAAAAACTGTTTTTT.

This clonotype came up a few times. V and J are TRBV29-1 and TRBJ2-3; perhaps TRBD1 as D (6 bases). V gave up 7 bases and J gave up 0 bases, with 8 bases separating them. This CDR3 has 12 residues. Germline V gene data show CDR1 as SQVTM and CDR2 as ANQGSEA. The CDR3 coding sequence is TGCAGCGGCGGACAGAGCACAGATACGCAGTATTTT. It specifies CSGGQSTDTQYF.

This clonotype was recorded at least ten times. The chain carries TRBV15 and TRBJ2-5; 12 nucleotides match TRBD2. The CDR3 contains 15 residues. The V gene end was trimmed by 7 bases and the J gene end by 0 bases; junction bases not matched to a gene: 3. Germline CDR1 is LNHNV and CDR2 is YYDKDF (reference sequence). The CDR3 nucleotides are TGTGCCACCAAGGGGACTAGCGGGTACCAAGAGACCCAGTACTTC. Translated, it gives CATKGTSGYQETQYF.

This clonotype was counted ten times or more. V and J are TRBV5-1 and TRBJ1-3; D is perhaps TRBD1 (6 bases). The V gene lost 2 bases and the J gene lost 3 bases, with 12 bases spanning the gap. Per germline, CDR1 SGHRS and CDR2 YFSETQ. This CDR3 contains 15 residues. In DNA, the CDR3 is TGCGCCAGCAGCTTTACAGGGTCGTATGGAAACACCATATATTTT. Its protein product is CASSFTGSYGNTIYF.

This rearrangement joins TRBV7-8 to TRBJ1-5; 9 bases agree with TRBD1. Trimming cost V 5 bases and J 6 bases; bases outside gene matches: 14. The CDR3 length is 17 residues. Germline CDR1 and CDR2: SGHVS and FQNEAQ. The CDR3 nucleotides are TGTGCCAGCAGCCCCCATGCGTCCGACAGGGGGGGTCAGCCCCAGCATTTT. This encodes CASSPHASDRGGQPQHF. Combining the CDR3 with reference TRBV7-8 and TRBJ1-5 gives the whole variable domain GAGVSQSPRYKVAKRGQDVALRCDPISGHVSLFWYQQALGQGPEFLTYFQNEAQLDKSGLPSDRFFAERPEGSVSTLKIQRTQQEDSAVYLCASSPHASDRGGQPQHFGDGTRLSIL.

A word on this clonotype: The DNA is omitted, as the CDR3 cannot be located on it reliably, and the CDR3 follows TCRdb's listing. The V gene is TRBV10-3, the J gene TRBJ1-5. Germline V gene sequence: CDR1 ENHRY, CDR2 SYGVKD. The CDR3 is made up of 24 amino acids, end residues included. CDR3 sequence: CAIKTSGGSYEQYFGPGGNQPQHF.

The genes are TRBV2 and TRBJ2-5, with D tentatively TRBD1 (6 bases). Germline CDR1 and CDR2: SNHLY and FYNNEI. The CDR3 runs 13 residues. Trimming pared 5 bases from V and 5 bases from J, leaving 12 bases between. The CDR3 DNA sequence: TGTGCCAGCAGTCTATCGGGACACGAGACCCAGTACTTC. Protein: CASSLSGHETQYF.

This sequence joins TRBV10-3 and TRBJ2-7, with TRBD2 matching 10 bases. Per the germline V gene, CDR1 is ENHRY and CDR2 is SYGVKD. The CDR3 runs 14 residues. Trimming cost V 6 bases and J 6 bases; bases outside gene matches: 8. The CDR3 loop reads CAIRRSGGATEQYF. The CDR3 bases are TGTGCCATCAGGAGGAGCGGGGGGGCTACCGAGCAGTACTTC.